Shown below are 24 T cell receptor beta chains from a single sample sequenced in a study of radiotherapy plus CTLA-4 blockade in lung cancer. The method was immunoSEQ multiplex PCR; TCRdb's version includes in-frame clones alone and lacks a portion of them. In the table there are roughly 32,000 clones, roughly 71% of which are singletons. This sample comprised peripheral blood, obtained from a patient treated with radiotherapy plus ipilimumab. These receptors all stem from a human donor with non-small cell lung cancer who had stable disease on radiotherapy plus ipilimumab.

The chain links TRBV19 to TRBJ2-7, with a tentative D call TRBD1 (5 bases). Trimming stripped 1 base from V and 2 bases from J, with 12 bases between. This CDR3 has 15 amino acids. The germline V gene encodes CDR1 LNHDA and CDR2 SQIVND (reference sequence). This CDR3 is CASSIAGQGTYEQYF. CDR3 nucleotides: TGTGCCAGTAGTATAGCTGGCCAGGGAACCTACGAGCAGTACTTC.

In the case of this clone: Other DNA sequences in the sample encode the same CDR3. The gene calls are TRBV15 and TRBJ2-1; no clear D. Germline CDR1 and CDR2: LNHNV and YYDKDF (reference sequence). Trimming stripped 5 bases from V and 0 bases from J, with 5 bases between. The CDR3 length is 13 residues. CDR3 protein: CATSSSSYNEQFF. In nucleotides, the CDR3 is TGTGCCACCAGCTCGAGCTCCTACAATGAGCAGTTCTTC.

This chain uses TRBV6-5 with TRBJ2-3, with D possibly matching TRBD1 (6 bases). CDR1 is MNHEY and CDR2 is SVGAGI in the germline V gene. Trimming removed 2 bases from V and 4 bases from J, with 10 bases in between. The CDR3 loop spans 14 amino acids. DNA of the CDR3: TGTGCCAGCAGTTACAAGACAGGTGCAGATACGCAGTATTTT. This sequence encodes CASSYKTGADTQYF.

This chain uses TRBV7-2 with TRBJ1-5, with D uncertain. The CDR3 consists of 13 residues. V was pared by 5 bases and J by 9 bases, with 14 bases between. Per germline, CDR1 SGHTA and CDR2 FQGNSA. The CDR3 protein is CASSRSDGGPQHF. CDR3 nucleotides: TGTGCCAGCAGCCGATCGGACGGTGGGCCCCAGCATTTT.

This chain uses TRBV19 with TRBJ2-1; 11 nucleotides line up with TRBD1. Germline-derived CDR1 and CDR2 are LNHDA and SQIVND (reference sequence). Unmatched junction bases numbered 2, after V lost 5 bases and J lost 2 bases. The CDR3 length is 15 residues. CDR3 in DNA: TGTGCCAGTAGTCCGGGACAGGGGGCCTACAATGAGCAGTTCTTC. It codes for CASSPGQGAYNEQFF.

This clone was seen a few times. The chain carries TRBV6-1 and TRBJ2-5; D possibly corresponds to TRBD1 (5 bases). V dropped 5 bases and J dropped 4 bases, with 11 bases sitting between them. Germline V gives CDR1 MNHNS, CDR2 SASEGT. The CDR3 runs 13 residues. This CDR3 reads CASSPQDIETQYF. CDR3 in DNA: TGTGCCAGCAGTCCCCAGGACATAGAGACCCAGTACTTC.

The chain recombines TRBV9 with TRBJ2-2; 8 bases align to TRBD1. Unmatched junction bases numbered 3, after V lost 5 bases and J lost 0 bases. Germline V gene sequence: CDR1 SGDLS, CDR2 YYNGEE. The CDR3 runs to 15 residues. CDR3 region: CASSTGGSNTGELFF. CDR3 nucleotides: TGTGCCAGCAGTACAGGGGGGTCGAACACCGGGGAGCTGTTTTTT.

The chain carries TRBV7-3 and TRBJ1-6; D gene ambiguous. CDR3 length: 13 residues. The germline gives CDR1 SGHTA, CDR2 FQGTGA. V was clipped by 4 bases and J by 6 bases, with 7 bases between them. CDR3: CASSSGLNSPLHF. The CDR3, as DNA: TGTGCCAGCAGCTCTGGACTTAATTCACCCCTCCACTTT.

Only a few counts were recorded for this clone. The V call is TRBV19, the J call TRBJ1-1; 8 bases match TRBD1. Looked up from germline, CDR1 is LNHDA and CDR2 is SQIVND (reference sequence). V shed 4 bases and J 3 bases; nucleotides not matched to a gene: 1. CDR3 size: 13 residues. The CDR3, as DNA: TGTGCCAGTAGTAAGGACAGGGACACTGAAGCTTTCTTT. Translating it yields CASSKDRDTEAFF.

The chain combines TRBV5-1 with TRBJ1-4, with D perhaps matching TRBD1 (6 bases). V was pared by 4 bases and J by 5 bases, with 18 bases between. This CDR3 contains 16 residues. CDR1 and CDR2 from the germline V gene are SGHRS and YFSETQ. This CDR3 is CASSRSAGARNEKLFF. For the CDR3, the DNA is TGCGCCAGCAGCCGTTCGGCGGGGGCGAGAAATGAAAAACTGTTTTTT.

This clone has only a few counts. V and J are TRBV6-4 and TRBJ2-1; D perhaps matches TRBD2 (6 bases). This CDR3 contains 14 residues. CDR1 is MRHNA and CDR2 is SNTAGT in the germline V gene. With 9 bases removed from V and 10 bases from J, the gap between germline ends came to 22 bases. The CDR3, as DNA: TGTGCCAGTGAAACACGAGGGAGGCCACCGGAGCAGTTCTTC. Translation gives CASETRGRPPEQFF.

The gene calls are TRBV2 and TRBJ1-1, with D unclear. The germline CDR1 and CDR2 sequences are SNHLY and FYNNEI. Trimming took off 8 bases at V and 5 bases at J, with 24 bases between the two ends. This CDR3 is built from 16 residues. The CDR3 DNA sequence: TGTGCCAGCGAAAAAGGAGGCACAAGGACGGGAACTGAAGCTTTCTTT. Amino acids: CASEKGGTRTGTEAFF.

The gene calls are TRBV14 and TRBJ1-1; D remains unclear. The CDR3 is 13 residues long. Trimming removed 5 bases from V and 3 bases from J, with 10 bases in between. Germline CDR1 SGHDN, CDR2 FVKESK. As DNA, the CDR3 is TGTGCCAGCAGCTCAAAACCTTACACTGAAGCTTTCTTT. It specifies CASSSKPYTEAFF.

The CDR3 coding sequence is TGTGCCAGCAGCCAAGCTGAGAGGGCCGGGAATGAGCAGTTCTTC. It translates to CASSQAERAGNEQFF. The chain is built from TRBV4-2 and TRBJ2-1; D might be TRBD2 (5 bases). Germline V lookup: CDR1 LGHNA, CDR2 YNFKEQ. Trimming cost V 1 base and J 7 bases, with 14 bases left between them. This CDR3 is 15 amino acids long.

The genes are TRBV4-3 and TRBJ1-5, with unresolved D. The CDR3 totals 15 residues. Trimming stripped 0 bases from V and 9 bases from J, with 15 bases between. Looked up from germline, CDR1 is LGHNA and CDR2 is YSLEER. CDR3 region: CASSQELRSSLPQHF. The DNA for the CDR3 is TGCGCCAGCAGCCAAGAGTTGAGAAGCTCACTGCCCCAGCATTTT.

The J gene is TRBJ2-1, the V gene TRBV7-3; D gene ambiguous. The V gene's germline CDR1 is SGHTA and CDR2 FQGTGA. Trimming pared 1 base from V and 5 bases from J, leaving 9 bases between. CDR3 length equals 14 residues. CDR3 DNA: TGTGCCAGCAGCTTAATTTCGGCTAACAATGAGCAGTTCTTC. This sequence encodes CASSLISANNEQFF.

The CDR3: CSVESMASGTYEQYF. The CDR3 coding sequence is TGCAGCGTTGAATCTATGGCTAGCGGGACCTACGAGCAGTACTTC. This chain uses TRBV29-1 with TRBJ2-7; 9 positions agree with TRBD2. The length of the CDR3 is 15 residues. Per germline, CDR1 SQVTM and CDR2 ANQGSEA. V was pared by 2 bases and J by 2 bases, with 7 bases of the junction left unmatched.

V is TRBV7-2 and J is TRBJ2-4; D uncertain. Germline CDR1 SGHTA, CDR2 FQGNSA. The CDR3 has 15 amino acids. The V end lost 5 bases, the J end lost 0 bases, and 11 bases lay between the germline ends. DNA for the CDR3: TGTGCCAGCAGCCTAGTCCGCCAAGCCAAAAACATTCAGTACTTC. Translation: CASSLVRQAKNIQYF.

The rearrangement links TRBV30 to TRBJ2-1; the D gene could be TRBD1 or TRBD2 (6 bases each). Germline CDR1 is GTSNPN and CDR2 is SVGIG (reference sequence). V lost 3 bases to trimming and J lost 13 bases, with 25 bases between them. CDR3 length equals 15 residues. The CDR3 spells CAWREPGAGRPYQFF. Here the CDR3 DNA reads TGTGCCTGGAGGGAGCCGGGGGCGGGCCGCCCATATCAGTTCTTC. The full variable domain, rest sourced from reference TRBV30 and TRBJ2-1, is SQTIHQWPATLVQPVGSPLSLECTVEGTSNPNLYWYRQAAGRGLQLLFYSVGIGQISSEVPQNLSASRPQDRQFILSSKKLLLSDSGFYLCAWREPGAGRPYQFFGPGTRLTVL.

The CDR3 region has the DNA TGTGCCAGCAGCCTTGACAGGGGGCGTTACGAGCAGTACTTC. The encoded protein is CASSLDRGRYEQYF. The rearrangement joins TRBV6-6 to TRBJ2-7; 10 nucleotides agree with TRBD1. V lost 6 bases, J lost 4 bases, and 6 bases stayed unmatched. The CDR3 sequence is 14 residues long. CDR1 and CDR2 (germline): MNHNY, SVGAGI (reference sequence).

The V gene is TRBV7-8, the J gene TRBJ1-2; D gene unclear. The V gene lost 1 base and the J gene lost 2 bases, with 17 bases spanning the gap. CDR1 and CDR2 (germline): SGHVS, FQNEAQ. This CDR3 has 17 amino acids. The CDR3 loop reads CASSLELLRGINYGYTF. DNA of the CDR3: TGTGCCAGCAGCTTAGAGCTTCTACGGGGAATCAACTATGGCTACACCTTC.

The V call is TRBV5-1, the J call TRBJ2-1; D is unclear. Trimming removed 1 base from V and 4 bases from J, with 0 bases in between. Germline V CDR1 and CDR2: SGHRS, YFSETQ. The CDR3 has 11 residues. The CDR3 nucleotides are TGCGCCAGCAGCTTGTACAATGAGCAGTTCTTC. Its protein product is CASSLYNEQFF.

This clone has just one count. CDR3 nucleotide sequence: TGTGCCAGCAGCCGGGAAACAGGTTTCTCTGGGGCCAACGTCCTGACTTTC. It translates to CASSRETGFSGANVLTF. This chain links TRBV14 with TRBJ2-6, with TRBD1 as a possible D gene (5 bases). From germline, CDR1 is SGHDN and CDR2 FVKESK. This CDR3 has 17 residues. V shed 4 bases and J shed 0 bases, with 13 bases lying between them.

The rearrangement links TRBV14 to TRBJ2-1; D unclear. The germline V gene encodes CDR1 SGHDN and CDR2 FVKESK. The CDR3 runs 15 residues. V lost 0 bases to trimming and J lost 7 bases, with 13 bases between them. The chain's CDR3 is CASSQDLWSYNEQFF. The CDR3 region has the DNA TGTGCCAGCAGCCAAGATCTTTGGTCTTATAATGAGCAGTTCTTC.